This entry lists 4 T cell receptor beta chains sequenced from one sample in a study of blood T cell repertoires in COVID-19. Libraries were prepared by immunoSEQ multiplex PCR; TCRdb keeps only in-frame clonotypes and omits some of them. The repertoire has more than 200,000 clones, around 90% of them found once; the top ten carry roughly 5.6%. Material: peripheral blood. All receptors derive from an older woman with COVID-19, enrolled during active disease.

This clone was counted once. The J gene is TRBJ2-5, the V gene TRBV6-7, with TRBD1 matching over 9 bases. TRBV6-7 is assigned to the ORF class and has an uncertain function. The CDR3 contains 16 residues. With V trimmed by 0 bases and J by 5 bases, 7 bases remained unmatched. This CDR3 reads CASSYSRDRDSETQYF. The CDR3 DNA reads TGTGCCAGCAGTTACTCGAGGGACAGGGATTCGGAGACCCAGTACTTC.

CDR3 in DNA: TGCAGCGTTGGGGACAGCTCCTACGAGCAGTACTTC. Protein sequence: CSVGDSSYEQYF. The chain has TRBV29-1 and TRBJ2-7; 7 bases fit TRBD1. The V and J ends lost 4 bases and 0 bases, in that order; junction bases with no gene match: 0. The germline V gene encodes CDR1 SQVTM and CDR2 ANQGSEA. The CDR3 runs 12 residues.

The V and J genes are TRBV30 and TRBJ1-5; 8 positions match TRBD1. The CDR3 has 14 amino acids. Per germline, CDR1 GTSNPN and CDR2 SVGIG (reference sequence). With 0 bases clipped from V and 5 bases from J, the junction kept 3 bases outside the gene matches. This CDR3 is CAWSVTGGDQPQHF. CDR3 coding DNA: TGTGCCTGGAGTGTAACAGGGGGAGATCAGCCCCAGCATTTT.

This clone was seen only once. V is TRBV6-2 or TRBV6-3 and J is TRBJ2-7; D is possibly TRBD1 (6 bases). The germline V and J ends were trimmed by 5 bases and 2 bases, with 19 bases remaining between them. The CDR3 totals 16 residues. Germline CDR1 reads MNHEY; CDR2 reads SVGEGT. The CDR3 loop is CASSPPPGTNTYEQYF. CDR3 sequence (DNA): TGTGCCAGCAGTCCACCTCCCGGGACAAATACCTACGAGCAGTACTTC.